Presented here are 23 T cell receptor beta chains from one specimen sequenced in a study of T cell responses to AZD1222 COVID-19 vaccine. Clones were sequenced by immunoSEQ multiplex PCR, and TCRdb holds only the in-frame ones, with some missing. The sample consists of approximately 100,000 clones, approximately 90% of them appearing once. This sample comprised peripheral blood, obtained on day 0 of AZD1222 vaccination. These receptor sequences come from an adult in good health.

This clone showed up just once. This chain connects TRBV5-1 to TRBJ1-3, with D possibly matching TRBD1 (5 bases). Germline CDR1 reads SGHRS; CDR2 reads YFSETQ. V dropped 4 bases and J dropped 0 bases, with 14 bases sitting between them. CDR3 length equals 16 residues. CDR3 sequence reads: CASSTGRSTSGNTIYF. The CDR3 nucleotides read TGCGCCAGCAGCACGGGACGGTCGACCTCTGGAAACACCATATATTTT.

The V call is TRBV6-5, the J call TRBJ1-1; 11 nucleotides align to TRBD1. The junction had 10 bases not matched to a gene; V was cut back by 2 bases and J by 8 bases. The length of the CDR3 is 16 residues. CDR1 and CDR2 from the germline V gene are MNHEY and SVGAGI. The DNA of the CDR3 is TGTGCCAGCAGTTACACCGGACAGGGGGCTTTATCCGAAGCTTTCTTT. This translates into CASSYTGQGALSEAFF.

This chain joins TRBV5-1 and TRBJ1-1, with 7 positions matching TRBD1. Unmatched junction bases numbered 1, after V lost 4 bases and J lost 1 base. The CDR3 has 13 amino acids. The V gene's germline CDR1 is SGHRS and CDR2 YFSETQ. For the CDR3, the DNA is TGCGCCAGCAGCACAGGGGCGAACACTGAAGCTTTCTTT. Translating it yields CASSTGANTEAFF.

CDR3 amino acids: CASRGGQGYYEKLFF. DNA for the CDR3: TGTGCCAGCAGGGGTGGACAGGGCTACTATGAAAAACTGTTTTTT. The chain is built from TRBV2 and TRBJ1-4; TRBD1 matches at 8 bases. The CDR3 sequence is 15 residues long. Germline V gene sequence: CDR1 SNHLY, CDR2 FYNNEI. The ends lost 6 bases at V and 6 bases at J; junction bases unmatched: 9.

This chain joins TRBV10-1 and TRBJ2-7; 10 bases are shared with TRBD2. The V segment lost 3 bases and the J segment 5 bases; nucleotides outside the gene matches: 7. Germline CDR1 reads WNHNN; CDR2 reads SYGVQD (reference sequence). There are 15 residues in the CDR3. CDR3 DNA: TGCGCCAGCAGTGATAGGCCTAGCGGGAGACACGAGCAGTACTTC. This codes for CASSDRPSGRHEQYF.

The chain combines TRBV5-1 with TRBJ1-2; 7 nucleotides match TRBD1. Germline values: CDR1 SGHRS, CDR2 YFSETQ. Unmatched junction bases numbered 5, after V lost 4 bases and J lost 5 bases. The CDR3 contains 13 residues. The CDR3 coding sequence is TGCGCCAGCAGCGGCACAGGGGTATATGGCTACACCTTC. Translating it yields CASSGTGVYGYTF.

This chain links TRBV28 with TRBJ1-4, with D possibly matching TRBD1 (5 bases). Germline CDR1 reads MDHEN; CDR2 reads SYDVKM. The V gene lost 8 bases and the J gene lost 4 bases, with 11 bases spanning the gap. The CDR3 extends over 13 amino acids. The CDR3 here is CASGGAVNEKLFF. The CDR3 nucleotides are TGTGCCAGCGGAGGGGCAGTTAATGAAAAACTGTTTTTT. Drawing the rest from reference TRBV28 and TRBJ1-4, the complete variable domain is DVKVTQSSRYLVKRTGEKVFLECVQDMDHENMFWYRQDPGLGLRLIYFSYDVKMKEKGDIPEGYSVSREKKERFSLILESASTNQTSMYLCASGGAVNEKLFFGSGTQLSVL.

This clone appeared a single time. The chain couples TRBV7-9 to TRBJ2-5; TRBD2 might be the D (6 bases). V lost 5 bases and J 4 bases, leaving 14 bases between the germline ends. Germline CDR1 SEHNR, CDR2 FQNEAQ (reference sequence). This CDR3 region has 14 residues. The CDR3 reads CASSRNGGRETQYF. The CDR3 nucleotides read TGTGCCAGCAGCCGGAATGGGGGGAGAGAGACCCAGTACTTC.

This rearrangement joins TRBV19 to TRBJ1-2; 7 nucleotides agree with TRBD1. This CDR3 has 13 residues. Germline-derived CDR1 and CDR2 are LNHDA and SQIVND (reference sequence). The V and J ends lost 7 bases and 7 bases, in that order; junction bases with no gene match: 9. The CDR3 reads CASTDRERGGYTF. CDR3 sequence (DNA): TGTGCCAGTACTGACAGGGAACGTGGTGGCTACACCTTC.

CDR3 protein: CASSSADRSSYEQYF. In nucleotides, the CDR3 is TGTGCCAGCAGTTCAGCCGACAGGTCCTCCTACGAGCAGTACTTC. This chain joins TRBV28 and TRBJ2-7; the D gene is possibly TRBD1 (6 bases). Per the germline V gene, CDR1 is MDHEN and CDR2 is SYDVKM. Trimming took off 4 bases at V and 0 bases at J, with 13 bases between the two ends. The CDR3 extends over 15 amino acids.

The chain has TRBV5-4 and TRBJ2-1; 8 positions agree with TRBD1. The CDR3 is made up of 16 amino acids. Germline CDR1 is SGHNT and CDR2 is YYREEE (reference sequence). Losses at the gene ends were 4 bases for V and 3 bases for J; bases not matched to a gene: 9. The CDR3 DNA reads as TGTGCCAGCAGCAAAAGTCAGGGGGCAGTCTACAATGAGCAGTTCTTC. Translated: CASSKSQGAVYNEQFF.

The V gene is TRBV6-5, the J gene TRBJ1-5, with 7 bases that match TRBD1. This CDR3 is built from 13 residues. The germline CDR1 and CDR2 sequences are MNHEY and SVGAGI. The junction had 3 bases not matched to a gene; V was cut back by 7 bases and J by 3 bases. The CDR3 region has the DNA TGTGCCAGCACCGGGACAGTCAATCAGCCCCAGCATTTT. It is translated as CASTGTVNQPQHF.

CDR3 residues: CASGTSPYNEQFF. In DNA, the CDR3 is TGTGCCAGCGGGACTAGCCCCTACAATGAGCAGTTCTTC. The V and J genes are TRBV28 and TRBJ2-1, with 9 bases identical to TRBD2. From germline, CDR1 is MDHEN and CDR2 SYDVKM. This CDR3 is built from 13 residues. V gave up 8 bases and J gave up 2 bases; unmatched junction bases: 1.

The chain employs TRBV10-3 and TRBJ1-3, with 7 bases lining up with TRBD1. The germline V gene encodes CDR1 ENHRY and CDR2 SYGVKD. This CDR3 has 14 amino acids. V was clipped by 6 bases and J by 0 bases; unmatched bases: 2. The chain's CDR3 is CAIRRDSSGNTIYF. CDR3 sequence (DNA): TGTGCCATCAGGAGGGACAGCTCTGGAAACACCATATATTTT.

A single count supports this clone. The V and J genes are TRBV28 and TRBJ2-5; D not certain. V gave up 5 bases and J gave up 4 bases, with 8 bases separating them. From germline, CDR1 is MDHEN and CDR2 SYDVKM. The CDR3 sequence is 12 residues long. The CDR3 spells CASSPRAETQYF. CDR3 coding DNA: TGTGCCAGCAGTCCTAGGGCAGAGACCCAGTACTTC.

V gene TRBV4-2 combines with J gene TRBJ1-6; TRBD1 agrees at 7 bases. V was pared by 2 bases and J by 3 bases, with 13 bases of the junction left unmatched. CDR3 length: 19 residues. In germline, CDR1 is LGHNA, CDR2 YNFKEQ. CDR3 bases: TGTGCCAGCAGCCAAACAAGACGAGGGACAGCCTTCTATAATTCACCCCTCCACTTT. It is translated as CASSQTRRGTAFYNSPLHF.

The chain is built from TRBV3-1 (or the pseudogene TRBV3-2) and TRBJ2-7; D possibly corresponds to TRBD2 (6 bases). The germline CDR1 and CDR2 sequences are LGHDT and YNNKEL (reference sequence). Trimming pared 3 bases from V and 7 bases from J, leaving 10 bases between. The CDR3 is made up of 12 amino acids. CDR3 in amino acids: CASSQTSREQYF. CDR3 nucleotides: TGTGCCAGCAGCCAGACTAGTCGGGAGCAGTACTTC.

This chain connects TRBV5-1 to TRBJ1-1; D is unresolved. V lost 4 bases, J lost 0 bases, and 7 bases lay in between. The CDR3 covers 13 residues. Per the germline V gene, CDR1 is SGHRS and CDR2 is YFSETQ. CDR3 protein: CASSRTLNTEAFF. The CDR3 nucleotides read TGCGCCAGCAGCCGGACTCTGAACACTGAAGCTTTCTTT.

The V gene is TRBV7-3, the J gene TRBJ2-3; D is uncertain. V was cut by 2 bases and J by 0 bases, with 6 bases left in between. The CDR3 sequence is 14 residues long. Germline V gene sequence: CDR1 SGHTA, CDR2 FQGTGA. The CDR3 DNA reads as TGTGCCAGCAGCTTATCCAGCAGCACAGATACGCAGTATTTT. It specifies CASSLSSSTDTQYF.

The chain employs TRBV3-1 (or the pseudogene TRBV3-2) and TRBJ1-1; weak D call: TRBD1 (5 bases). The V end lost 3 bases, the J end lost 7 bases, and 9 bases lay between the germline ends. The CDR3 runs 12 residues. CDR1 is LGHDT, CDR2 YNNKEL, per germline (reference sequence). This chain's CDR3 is CASSQGDGEAFF. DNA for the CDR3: TGTGCCAGCAGCCAGGGGGACGGTGAAGCTTTCTTT.

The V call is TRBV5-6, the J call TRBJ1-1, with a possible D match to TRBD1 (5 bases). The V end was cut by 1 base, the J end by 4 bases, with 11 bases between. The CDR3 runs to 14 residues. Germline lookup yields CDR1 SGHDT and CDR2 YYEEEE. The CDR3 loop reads CASSLMGVSTEAFF. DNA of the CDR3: TGTGCCAGCAGCTTGATGGGGGTTAGCACTGAAGCTTTCTTT.

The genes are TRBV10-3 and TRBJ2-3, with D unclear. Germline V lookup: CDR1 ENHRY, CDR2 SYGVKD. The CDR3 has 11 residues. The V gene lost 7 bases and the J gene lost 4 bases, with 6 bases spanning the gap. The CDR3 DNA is TGTGCCATCACGGCCTCAGATACGCAGTATTTT. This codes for CAITASDTQYF.

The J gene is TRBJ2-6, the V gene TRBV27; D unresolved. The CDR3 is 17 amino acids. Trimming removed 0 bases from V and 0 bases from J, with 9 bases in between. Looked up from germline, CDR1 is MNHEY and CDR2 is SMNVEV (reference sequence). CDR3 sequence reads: CASSLSRRISGANVLTF. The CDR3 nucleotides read TGTGCCAGCAGTTTATCCCGACGGATCTCTGGGGCCAACGTCCTGACTTTC. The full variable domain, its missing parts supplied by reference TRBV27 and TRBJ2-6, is EAQVTQNPRYLITVTGKKLTVTCSQNMNHEYMSWYRQDPGLGLRQIYYSMNVEVTDKGDVPEGYKVSRKEKRNFPLILESPSPNQTSLYFCASSLSRRISGANVLTFGAGSRLTVL.